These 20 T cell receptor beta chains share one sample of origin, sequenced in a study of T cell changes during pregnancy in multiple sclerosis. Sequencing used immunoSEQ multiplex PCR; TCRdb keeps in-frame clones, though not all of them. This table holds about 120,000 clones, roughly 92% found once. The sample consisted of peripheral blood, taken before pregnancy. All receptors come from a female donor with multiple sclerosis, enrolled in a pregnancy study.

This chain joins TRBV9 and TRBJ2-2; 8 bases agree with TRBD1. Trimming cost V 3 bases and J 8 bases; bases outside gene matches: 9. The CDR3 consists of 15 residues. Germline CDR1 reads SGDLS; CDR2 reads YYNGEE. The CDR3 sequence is CASSERGQGGGELFF. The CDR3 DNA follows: TGTGCCAGCAGCGAGAGAGGACAGGGTGGGGGGGAGCTGTTTTTT. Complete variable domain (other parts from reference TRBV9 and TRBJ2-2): DSGVTQTPKHLITATGQRVTLRCSPRSGDLSVYWYQQSLDQGLQFLIQYYNGEERAKGNILERFSAQQFPDLHSELNLSSLELGDSALYFCASSERGQGGGELFFGEGSRLTVL.

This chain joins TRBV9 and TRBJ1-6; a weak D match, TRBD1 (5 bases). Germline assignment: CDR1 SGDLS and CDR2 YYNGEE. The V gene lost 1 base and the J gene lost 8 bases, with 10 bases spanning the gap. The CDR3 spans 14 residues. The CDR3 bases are TGTGCCAGCAGCGTATTACAGGCCGATTCACCCCTCCACTTT. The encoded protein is CASSVLQADSPLHF.

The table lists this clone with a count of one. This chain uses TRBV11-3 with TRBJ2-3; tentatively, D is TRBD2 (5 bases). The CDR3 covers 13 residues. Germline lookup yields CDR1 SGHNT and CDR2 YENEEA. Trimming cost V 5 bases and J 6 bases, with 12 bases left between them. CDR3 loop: CASSPEGGDTQYF. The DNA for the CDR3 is TGTGCCAGCAGCCCCGAGGGTGGGGATACGCAGTATTTT.

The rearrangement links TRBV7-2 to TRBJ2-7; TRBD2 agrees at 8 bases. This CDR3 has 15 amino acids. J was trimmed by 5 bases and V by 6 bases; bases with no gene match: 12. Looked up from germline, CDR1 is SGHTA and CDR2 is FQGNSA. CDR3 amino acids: CASRLRSGSRNEQYF. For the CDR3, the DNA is TGTGCCAGCAGATTGAGAAGCGGGAGCCGGAACGAGCAGTACTTC.

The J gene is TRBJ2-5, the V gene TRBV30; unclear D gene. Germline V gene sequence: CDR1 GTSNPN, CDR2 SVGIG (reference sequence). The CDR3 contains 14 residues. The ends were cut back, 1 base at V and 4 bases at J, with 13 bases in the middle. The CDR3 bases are TGTGCCTGGAGTGATCGAGCGACTGGAGAGACCCAGTACTTC. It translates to CAWSDRATGETQYF.

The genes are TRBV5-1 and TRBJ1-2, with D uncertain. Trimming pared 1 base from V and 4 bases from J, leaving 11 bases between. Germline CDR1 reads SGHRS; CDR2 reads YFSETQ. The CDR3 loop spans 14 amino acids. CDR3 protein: CASSLTEASYGYTF. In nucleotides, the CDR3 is TGCGCCAGCAGCTTGACCGAAGCTTCCTATGGCTACACCTTC.

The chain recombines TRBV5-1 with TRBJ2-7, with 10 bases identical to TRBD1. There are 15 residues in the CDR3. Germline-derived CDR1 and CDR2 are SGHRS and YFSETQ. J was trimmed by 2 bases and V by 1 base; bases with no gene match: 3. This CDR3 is CASSLRTGGAYEQYF. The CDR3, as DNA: TGCGCCAGCAGCTTGAGGACAGGGGGGGCCTACGAGCAGTACTTC.

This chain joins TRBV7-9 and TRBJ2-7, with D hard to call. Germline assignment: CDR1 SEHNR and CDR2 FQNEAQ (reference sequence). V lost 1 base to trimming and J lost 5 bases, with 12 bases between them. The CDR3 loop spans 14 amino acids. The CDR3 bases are TGTGCCAGCAGCTTAGGGGCGTATTCCCACGAGCAGTACTTC. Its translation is CASSLGAYSHEQYF.

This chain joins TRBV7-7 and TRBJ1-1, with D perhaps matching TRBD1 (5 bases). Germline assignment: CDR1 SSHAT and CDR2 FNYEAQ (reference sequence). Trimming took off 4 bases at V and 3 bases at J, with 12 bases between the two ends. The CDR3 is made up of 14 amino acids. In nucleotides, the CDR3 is TGTGCCAGCAGCTCCGGACACCTAGACACTGAAGCTTTCTTT. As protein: CASSSGHLDTEAFF.

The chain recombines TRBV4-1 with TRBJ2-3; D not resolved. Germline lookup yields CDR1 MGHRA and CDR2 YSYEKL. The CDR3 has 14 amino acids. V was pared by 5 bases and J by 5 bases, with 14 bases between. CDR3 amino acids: CASSRVGWRDTQYF. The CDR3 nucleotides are TGCGCCAGCAGCAGAGTAGGTTGGAGAGATACGCAGTATTTT.

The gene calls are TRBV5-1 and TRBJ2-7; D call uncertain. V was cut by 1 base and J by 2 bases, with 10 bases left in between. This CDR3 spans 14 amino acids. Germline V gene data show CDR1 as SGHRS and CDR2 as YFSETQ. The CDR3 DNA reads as TGCGCCAGCAGCTTGTTAGGAGAGACCTACGAGCAGTACTTC. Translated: CASSLLGETYEQYF.

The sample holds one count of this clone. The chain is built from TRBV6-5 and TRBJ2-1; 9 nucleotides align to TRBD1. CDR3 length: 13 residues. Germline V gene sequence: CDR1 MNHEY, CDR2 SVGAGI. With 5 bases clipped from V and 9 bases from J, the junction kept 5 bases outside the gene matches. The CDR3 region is CASSPYRGPEQFF. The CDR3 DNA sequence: TGTGCCAGCAGTCCATACAGGGGGCCTGAGCAGTTCTTC.

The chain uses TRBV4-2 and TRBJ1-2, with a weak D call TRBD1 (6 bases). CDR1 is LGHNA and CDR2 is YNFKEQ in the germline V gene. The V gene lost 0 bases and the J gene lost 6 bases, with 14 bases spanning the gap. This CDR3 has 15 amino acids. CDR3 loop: CASSQDLQGRNGYTF. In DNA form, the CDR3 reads TGTGCCAGCAGCCAAGATTTACAGGGTAGAAATGGCTACACCTTC.

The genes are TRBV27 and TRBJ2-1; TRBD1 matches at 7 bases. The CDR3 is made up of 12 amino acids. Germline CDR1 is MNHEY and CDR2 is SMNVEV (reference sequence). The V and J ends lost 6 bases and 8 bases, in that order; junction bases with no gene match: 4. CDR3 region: CASRTGAHEQFF. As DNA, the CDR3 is TGTGCCAGCAGAACAGGGGCCCATGAGCAGTTCTTC.

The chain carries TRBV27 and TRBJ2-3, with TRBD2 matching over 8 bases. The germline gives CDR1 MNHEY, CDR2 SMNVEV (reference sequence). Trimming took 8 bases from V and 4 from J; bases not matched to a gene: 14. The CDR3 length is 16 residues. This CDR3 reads CASGHLTGGLPDTQYF. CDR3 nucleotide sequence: TGTGCCAGCGGTCACCTCACGGGAGGGCTCCCAGATACGCAGTATTTT.

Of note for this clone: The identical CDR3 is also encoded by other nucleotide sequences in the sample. CDR3: CASSGSGSSYNEQFF. The CDR3 DNA is TGTGCCAGCAGCGGGAGCGGGAGCTCCTACAATGAGCAGTTCTTC. The chain has TRBV9 and TRBJ2-1; TRBD2 aligns across 8 bases. Unmatched junction bases numbered 2, after V lost 3 bases and J lost 0 bases. Looked up from germline, CDR1 is SGDLS and CDR2 is YYNGEE. The CDR3 runs 15 residues.

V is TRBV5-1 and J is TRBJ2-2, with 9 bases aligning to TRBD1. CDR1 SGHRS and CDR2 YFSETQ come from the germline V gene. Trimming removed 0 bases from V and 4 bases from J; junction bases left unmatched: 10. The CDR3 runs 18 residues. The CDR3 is CASSLAQGAGALTGELFF. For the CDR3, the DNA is TGCGCCAGCAGCTTGGCACAGGGGGCCGGAGCCCTCACCGGGGAGCTGTTTTTT. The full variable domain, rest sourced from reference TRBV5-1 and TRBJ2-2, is KAGVTQTPRYLIKTRGQQVTLSCSPISGHRSVSWYQQTPGQGLQFLFEYFSETQRNKGNFPGRFSGRQFSNSRSEMNVSTLELGDSALYLCASSLAQGAGALTGELFFGEGSRLTVL.

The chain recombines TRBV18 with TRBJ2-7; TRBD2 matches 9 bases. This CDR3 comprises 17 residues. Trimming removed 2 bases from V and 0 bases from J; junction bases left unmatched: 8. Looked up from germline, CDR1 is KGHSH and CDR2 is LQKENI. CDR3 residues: CASSPVRLAGPSYEQYF. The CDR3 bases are TGTGCCAGCTCACCAGTGAGGCTAGCGGGGCCCTCCTACGAGCAGTACTTC. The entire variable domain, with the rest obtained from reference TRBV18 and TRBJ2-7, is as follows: NAGVMQNPRHLVRRRGQEARLRCSPMKGHSHVYWYRQLPEEGLKFMVYLQKENIIDESGMPKERFSAEFPKEGPSILRIQQVVRGDSAAYFCASSPVRLAGPSYEQYFGPGTRLTVT.

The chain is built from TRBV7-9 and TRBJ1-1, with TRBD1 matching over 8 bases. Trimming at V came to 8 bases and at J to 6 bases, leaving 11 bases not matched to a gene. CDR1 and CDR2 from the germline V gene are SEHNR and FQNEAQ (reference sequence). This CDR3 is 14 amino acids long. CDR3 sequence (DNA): TGTGCCAGCTCTAACCCGGACAGGGCCTCTGAAGCTTTCTTT. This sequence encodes CASSNPDRASEAFF.

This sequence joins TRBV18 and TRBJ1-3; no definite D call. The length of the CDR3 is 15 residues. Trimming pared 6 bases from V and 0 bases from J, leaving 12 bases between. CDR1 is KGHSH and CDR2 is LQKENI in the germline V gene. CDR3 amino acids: CASSPNRDSGNTIYF. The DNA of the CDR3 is TGTGCCAGCTCCCCGAACCGGGACTCTGGAAACACCATATATTTT.